This is a list of T cell receptor beta chains from one sample in a study of T cell repertoires in cytomegalovirus infection. TCRdb re-called the reads with MiXCR, one entry per CDR3 protein. The profile shows under 450,000 distinct CDR3 sequences, around a third of them singletons. Their cognate antigens are unknown. Sample: cultured PBMCs, taken from culture after CMV antigen stimulation. The origin of the receptors is a human donor in good health (CMV status not recorded). Some clones in this sample may be carry-over from other donors' samples. CDR3s include the opening cysteine and the closing phenylalanine or tryptophan. Not every row has a clone size; where given, it reads once, few, many or a size class.

CDR3	size	V	J
CASSLRAGYNYEQYF	.	TRBV18	TRBJ2-7
CASREDGEQFF	few	TRBV2	TRBJ2-1
CASSLGLRSDTQYF	.	TRBV5-1	TRBJ2-3
CASSPMRNYGYTF	.	TRBV6-2/TRBV6-3	TRBJ1-2
CASSQSGNYGYTF	.	TRBV4-1	TRBJ1-2
CASSPDRGGYTF	.	TRBV12-3/TRBV12-4	TRBJ1-2
CASSIPGQGNTGELFF	.	TRBV19	TRBJ2-2
CASSFELAGVEQFF	.	TRBV27	TRBJ2-1
CSVYNRDPGNEQFF	.	TRBV29-1	TRBJ2-1
CASSAYSGQETQYF	.	TRBV28	TRBJ2-5
CASSYSNPDGRAFEQFF	.	TRBV6-2/TRBV6-3	TRBJ2-1
CATSRGGGLRETQYF	few	TRBV15	TRBJ2-5
CASSLGRRQGLNEQFF	many	TRBV7-2	TRBJ2-1
CASSLAPGNPYEQYF	many	TRBV7-2	TRBJ2-7
CASSLADYNEQFF	few	TRBV7-2	TRBJ2-1